Each of the 9 T cell receptor beta chains below was sequenced from the same sample in a study of blood T cell repertoires in COVID-19. The data were produced by immunoSEQ multiplex PCR, yet TCRdb's version contains in-frame clones alone and is incomplete. The table includes about 76,000 clones, around 87% detected once. The sample was peripheral blood. These receptors originate from an elderly woman with active or convalescent COVID-19.

The chain links TRBV5-1 to TRBJ2-3; no clear D gene. The CDR3 is 14 residues long. Per germline, CDR1 SGHRS and CDR2 YFSETQ. V was shortened by 0 bases and J by 4 bases, with 9 bases between the two germline ends. CDR3 DNA sequence: TGCGCCAGCAGCTTGGGCCCAGGCTCAGATACGCAGTATTTT. This sequence encodes CASSLGPGSDTQYF.

The chain couples TRBV2 to TRBJ1-5; 7 nucleotides agree with TRBD1. Germline trimming cut 5 bases from V and 5 bases from J; bases unmatched to any gene: 3. The CDR3 is 13 residues long. Per germline, CDR1 SNHLY and CDR2 FYNNEI. The CDR3: CASSTGAYQPQHF. The CDR3 DNA follows: TGTGCCAGCAGTACAGGGGCGTATCAGCCCCAGCATTTT. The full variable domain, rest sourced from reference TRBV2 and TRBJ1-5, is EPEVTQTPSHQVTQMGQEVILRCVPISNHLYFYWYRQILGQKVEFLVSFYNNEISEKSEIFDDQFSVERPDGSNFTLKIRSTKLEDSAMYFCASSTGAYQPQHFGDGTRLSIL.

The chain couples TRBV12-5 to TRBJ1-5, with TRBD1 matching 11 bases. Losses at the gene ends were 2 bases for V and 4 bases for J; bases not matched to a gene: 7. CDR1 is LGHNT and CDR2 is FRNRAP in the germline V gene. The CDR3 extends over 17 amino acids. CDR3 coding DNA: TGTGCTAGTGGTTTGAGGGGACAGGGGGTCCTGAATCAGCCCCAGCATTTT. Translating gives CASGLRGQGVLNQPQHF.

This clone has only one observation. The chain recombines TRBV6-6 with TRBJ2-7; a possible D gene is TRBD1 (6 bases). V was trimmed by 8 bases and J by 0 bases, leaving 11 bases between them. Germline-derived CDR1 and CDR2 are MNHNY and SVGAGI (reference sequence). This CDR3 has 13 amino acids. The CDR3, as DNA: TGTGCCAGCGGTAAGGACAGCTCCTACGAGCAGTACTTC. Translated: CASGKDSSYEQYF.

V is TRBV4-1 and J is TRBJ1-1, with 8 bases lining up with TRBD1. CDR1 and CDR2 from the germline V gene are MGHRA and YSYEKL. The CDR3 is 15 amino acids. V dropped 4 bases and J dropped 0; count of bases not matched to a gene: 4. CDR3: CASSLGQGLNTEAFF. The CDR3 DNA sequence: TGCGCCAGCAGCCTAGGACAGGGTCTGAACACTGAAGCTTTCTTT.

J is TRBJ1-1 and V is TRBV19; no reliable D call. Trimming left V 3 bases short and J 3 bases short, with 5 bases between. The germline gives CDR1 LNHDA, CDR2 SQIVND (reference sequence). CDR3 length: 12 amino acids. The CDR3 nucleotides read TGTGCCAGTAGTATCTCGGACACTGAAGCTTTCTTT. It is translated as CASSISDTEAFF.

This rearrangement joins TRBV6-1 to TRBJ1-2, with D maybe TRBD1 (5 bases). Germline V CDR1 and CDR2: MNHNS, SASEGT. V was cut by 0 bases and J by 4 bases, with 15 bases left in between. CDR3 length: 16 amino acids. The CDR3 here is CASSEAHSGQGYGYTF. DNA of the CDR3: TGTGCCAGCAGTGAAGCCCACTCCGGACAAGGCTATGGCTACACCTTC.

The chain carries TRBV19 and TRBJ2-3; possible D gene TRBD2, 6 bases. From germline, CDR1 is LNHDA and CDR2 SQIVND (reference sequence). Trimming stripped 3 bases from V and 7 bases from J, with 14 bases between. This CDR3 has 14 amino acids. CDR3 nucleotides: TGTGCCAGTAGTATTGGTCAGGGAGGTTATACGCAGTATTTT. Its protein product is CASSIGQGGYTQYF.

The chain combines TRBV7-9 with TRBJ2-7; D is perhaps TRBD2 (6 bases). Trimming took 8 bases from V and 4 from J, leaving 6 bases between them. The CDR3 has 10 amino acids. From germline, CDR1 is SEHNR and CDR2 FQNEAQ (reference sequence). CDR3 amino acids: CASGGYEQYF. CDR3 bases: TGTGCCAGCGGAGGGTACGAGCAGTACTTC. Full variable domain (outside the CDR3, taken from reference TRBV7-9 and TRBJ2-7): DTGVSQNPRHKITKRGQNVTFRCDPISEHNRLYWYRQTLGQGPEFLTYFQNEAQLEKSRLLSDRFSAERPKGSFSTLEIQRTEQGDSAMYLCASGGYEQYFGPGTRLTVT.